This T cell receptor beta chain was identified in a study of regulatory T cells in long-lasting Graves disease. Study in general: New Graves' disease cases had less than 3 months of antithyroid drugs. Study results and caveats: Favored usage of TRBV28, TRBJ1-2 and TRBJ2-5 was recorded in persistent disease.

Building the TCR beta libraries relied on iRepertoire HTBI primers, and CDR3 regions underwent Arm-PCR. One entry per CDR3 protein, called by TCRdb with MiXCR from the multiplex PCR reads. The data show about 440,000 distinct CDR3 sequences, less than 20% seen once. The CDR3 totals 14 residues. After removal of 7 bases from V and 2 bases from J, the junction contained 7 bases not matched to a gene. As to time point: newly diagnosed GD, antithyroid drugs for less than 3 months. RNA from PBMCs was the source of the TCR library. A few counts support this clonotype. Its antigen is as yet unknown. These data also formed part of another study, on T cells in Graves' hyperthyroidism and ophthalmopathy. This second study notes: Graves' hyperthyroidism showing no ophthalmopathy progression within 18 months was considered stable. Most clonotypes expanded in thyroid above 0.001 were likewise present in blood.

This chain links TRBV12-3 or TRBV12-4 with TRBJ2-7; 8 bases align to TRBD2. This receptor was taken from a woman aged 18-35 years with Graves disease. This sample comprised peripheral blood mononuclear cells (PBMCs), obtained at new diagnosis, from a patient treated with antithyroid drugs. The CDR3 DNA is TGTGCCAGCAAACGGGGGGGGGGTACCTACGAGCAGTACTTC. Protein: CASKRGGGTYEQYF.